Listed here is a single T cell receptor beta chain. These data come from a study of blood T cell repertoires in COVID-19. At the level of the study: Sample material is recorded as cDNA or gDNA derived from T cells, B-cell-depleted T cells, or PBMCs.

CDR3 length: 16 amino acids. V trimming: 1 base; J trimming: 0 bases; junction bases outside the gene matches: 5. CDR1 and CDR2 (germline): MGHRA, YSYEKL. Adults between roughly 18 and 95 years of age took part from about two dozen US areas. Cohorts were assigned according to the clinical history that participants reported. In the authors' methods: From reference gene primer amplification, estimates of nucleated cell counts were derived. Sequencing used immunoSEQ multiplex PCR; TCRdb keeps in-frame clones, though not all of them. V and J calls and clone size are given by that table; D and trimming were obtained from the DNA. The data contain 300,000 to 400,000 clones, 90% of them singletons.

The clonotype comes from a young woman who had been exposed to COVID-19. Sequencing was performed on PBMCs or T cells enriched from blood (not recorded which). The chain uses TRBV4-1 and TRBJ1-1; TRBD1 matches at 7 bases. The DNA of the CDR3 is TGCGCCAGCAGCCAAGCGGGACAGCCCATGAACACTGAAGCTTTCTTT. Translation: CASSQAGQPMNTEAFF.